This T cell receptor beta chain was sequenced for a study of blood T cell repertoires in COVID-19. Study background: Samples came from the United States, Italy and Spain, spanning acute and convalescent COVID-19. Nucleic acid was either cDNA or gDNA, and it came from T cells, B-cell-depleted T cells, or PBMCs.

In the original workflow: It was from reference gene primer amplification that nucleated cell counts were estimated. This table comes from immunoSEQ multiplex PCR, and its TCRdb copy is limited to in-frame clones, with some not included. D and trimming were read from the DNA, whereas the V and J calls and clone size are those reported in that table. The sample holds 300,000 to 350,000 clones, roughly 87% seen once. This CDR3 is built from 16 residues. CDR1 SGHVS and CDR2 FNYEAQ come from the germline V gene. Losses at the gene ends were 4 bases for V and 1 base for J; bases not matched to a gene: 6. The clonotype originates from a man between 18 and 35 years old with active or convalescent COVID-19. Sequencing was carried out using peripheral blood. The chain employs TRBV7-6 and TRBJ2-3, with 9 bases lining up with TRBD2. CDR3 nucleotides: TGTGCCAGCAGCTCAATAGCGGGAGCGGGCACAGATACGCAGTATTTT. It codes for CASSSIAGAGTDTQYF.